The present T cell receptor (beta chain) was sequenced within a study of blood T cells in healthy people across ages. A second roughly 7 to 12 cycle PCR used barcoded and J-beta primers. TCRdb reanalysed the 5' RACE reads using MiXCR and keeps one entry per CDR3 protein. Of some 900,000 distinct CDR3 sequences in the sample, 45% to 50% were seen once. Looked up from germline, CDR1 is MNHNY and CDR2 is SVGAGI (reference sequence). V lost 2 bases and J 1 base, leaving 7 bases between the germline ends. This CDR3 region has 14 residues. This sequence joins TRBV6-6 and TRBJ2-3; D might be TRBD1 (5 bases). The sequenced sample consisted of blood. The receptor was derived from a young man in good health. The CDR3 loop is CASSYEGGTDTQYF. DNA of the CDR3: TGTGCCAGCAGTTACGAAGGGGGCACAGATACGCAGTATTTT.